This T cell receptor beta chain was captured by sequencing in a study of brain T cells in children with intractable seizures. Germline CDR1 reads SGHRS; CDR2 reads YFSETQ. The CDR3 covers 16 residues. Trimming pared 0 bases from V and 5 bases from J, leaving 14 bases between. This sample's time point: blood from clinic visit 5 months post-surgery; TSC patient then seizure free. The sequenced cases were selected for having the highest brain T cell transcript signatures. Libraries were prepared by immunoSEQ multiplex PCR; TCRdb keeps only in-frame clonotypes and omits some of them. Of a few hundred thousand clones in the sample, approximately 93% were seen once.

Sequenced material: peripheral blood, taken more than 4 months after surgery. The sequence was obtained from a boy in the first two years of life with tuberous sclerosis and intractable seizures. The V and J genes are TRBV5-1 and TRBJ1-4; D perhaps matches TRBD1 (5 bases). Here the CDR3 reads CASSLGGTAVNEKLFF. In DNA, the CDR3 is TGCGCCAGCAGCTTGGGGGGGACCGCTGTGAATGAAAAACTGTTTTTT.